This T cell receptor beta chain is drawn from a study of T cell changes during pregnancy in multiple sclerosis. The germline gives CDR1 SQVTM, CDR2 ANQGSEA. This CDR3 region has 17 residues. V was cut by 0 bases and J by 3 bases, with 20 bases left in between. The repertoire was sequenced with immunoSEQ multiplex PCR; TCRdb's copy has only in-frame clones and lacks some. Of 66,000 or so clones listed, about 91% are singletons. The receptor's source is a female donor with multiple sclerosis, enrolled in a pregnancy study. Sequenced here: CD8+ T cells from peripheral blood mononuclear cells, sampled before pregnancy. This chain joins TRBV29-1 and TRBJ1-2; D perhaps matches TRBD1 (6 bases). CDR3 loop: CSVEEWTVSSEDYGYTF. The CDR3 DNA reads TGCAGCGTTGAAGAATGGACAGTTTCTTCGGAAGACTATGGCTACACCTTC.